This record concerns one T cell receptor (beta chain) sequence. Other DNA sequences in this specimen translate into the identical CDR3. This entry is derived from a study of T cell changes during pregnancy in multiple sclerosis. The data were produced by immunoSEQ multiplex PCR, yet TCRdb's version contains in-frame clones alone and is incomplete. The sample yields over 20,000 clones, roughly 87% seen once. The germline V gene has CDR1 MNHEY and CDR2 SMNVEV (reference sequence). This CDR3 spans 13 amino acids. Trimming stripped 0 bases from V and 3 bases from J, with 3 bases between. This sequence originates from a female donor with multiple sclerosis, enrolled in a pregnancy study. Sequencing used CD8+ T cells from peripheral blood mononuclear cells, obtained after pregnancy. The genes are TRBV27 and TRBJ2-1, with D unclear. The CDR3 coding sequence is TGTGCCAGCAGTTTATCGAGCTACAATGAGCAGTTCTTC. It specifies CASSLSSYNEQFF.